This TCR beta chain was sequenced during a study of tumor-infiltrating lymphocytes in primary liver carcinoma. Study conclusions and caveats: A significantly higher top-250-clone fraction was found in tumors than in blood (p = 0.039).

Reverse transcription of approximately 500 ng total RNA with a constant-region primer produced TCR beta cDNA. Nested multiplex PCR, run for three rounds with slightly modified ARM-PCR, yielded TCR beta libraries. A C-beta reverse primer was combined with TRBV1-TRBV30 forward primers in the first two PCR rounds, and each round had ten to eleven cycles. TCRdb reanalysed the multiplex PCR reads using MiXCR and keeps one entry per CDR3 protein. This sample has 30,000 to 40,000 distinct CDR3 sequences; over 65% occur once, and the top ten carry roughly 16%. Regarding this clonotype: What it binds is unknown. One end of the junction does not line up with germline, which may come from a read error.

Unsorted bulk tissue of roughly 18-32 mg yielded co-extracted RNA and DNA. Each sampled tumor had five separate regions taken from it. CDR1 LNHDA and CDR2 SQIVND come from the germline V gene (reference sequence). The CDR3 totals 13 residues. What was sequenced was liver tumor tissue from sampling region 4. Documented subset: tumor region T4, right-lateral pole. The chain couples TRBV19 to TRBJ1-5; D call uncertain. This clonotype originated in a man between 40 and 49 years old with primary liver carcinoma and hepatitis B virus infection. In nucleotides, the CDR3 is TGTGCCAGTAGTATGGACCGTAATCAGTCCCAGCATTTT. Translation: CASSMDRNQSQHF. The complete variable domain, with remaining parts taken from reference TRBV19 and TRBJ1-5, reads DGGITQSPKYLFRKEGQNVTLSCEQNLNHDAMYWYRQDPGQGLRLIYYSQIVNDFQKGDIAEGYSVSREKKESFPLTVTSAQKNPTAFYLCASSMDRNQSQHFGDGTRLSIL.